This record looks at one T cell receptor beta chain sequence and its context. TCRdb independently ran MiXCR on the RT-PCR reads; one entry per CDR3 protein. Here the sample spans almost 700,000 distinct CDR3 sequences, more than 13% being singletons. CDR1 and CDR2 from the germline V gene are SGHRS and YFSETQ. J was trimmed by 5 bases and V by 5 bases; bases with no gene match: 12. This CDR3 has 16 residues. Material: memory CD4+ T cells from blood. This chain joins TRBV5-1 and TRBJ2-1; 8 bases line up with TRBD2. The receptor comes from a female donor in good health, serving as a healthy control. The CDR3 coding sequence is TGCGCCAGCAGTACGGAGCAGCGGGAGTTGCACAATGAGCAGTTCTTC. As protein: CASSTEQRELHNEQFF.